The 27 T cell receptor beta chains presented below share a single source sample, sequenced in a study of identical twins. From the 5' RACE reads, TCRdb called clonotypes with MiXCR, one entry per CDR3 protein. The sample consists of about 890,000 distinct CDR3 sequences, 9% to 15% of them appearing once. These data also formed part of another study, on yellow fever vaccine responses in identical twins.

Source material: PBMCs. The receptors stem from a woman aged 18-30 years in good health.

This clonotype was counted a few times. The V and J genes are TRBV29-1 and TRBJ2-6; 8 bases line up with TRBD1. This CDR3 comprises 16 residues. The germline CDR1 and CDR2 sequences are SQVTM and ANQGSEA. The J segment lost 2 bases and the V segment lost 5 bases, leaving 8 bases of the junction unmatched. CDR3 sequence: CSVTDRARTGANVLTF. The CDR3 nucleotides read TGCAGCGTTACGGACAGGGCCCGCACTGGGGCCAACGTCCTGACTTTC.

The chain joins TRBV12-3 or TRBV12-4 to TRBJ2-5; 15 nucleotides align to TRBD2. The CDR3 loop spans 17 amino acids. V lost 5 bases, J lost 4 bases, and 8 bases stayed unmatched. The chain's CDR3 is CASSIGLAGGPRETQYF. CDR3 bases: TGTGCCAGCAGTATAGGACTAGCGGGAGGGCCGCGAGAGACCCAGTACTTC.

This clonotype has a count of ten or more. CDR3 protein: CSARTGSHEQYV. CDR3 bases: TGCAGTGCTAGGACAGGGTCCCACGAGCAGTACGTC. The V call is TRBV20-1, the J call TRBJ2-7; 7 nucleotides line up with TRBD1. V dropped 3 bases and J dropped 5; count of bases not matched to a gene: 4. The length of the CDR3 is 12 residues. Germline assignment: CDR1 DFQATT and CDR2 SNEGSKA (reference sequence).

V usage is TRBV29-1 and J usage is TRBJ1-4; D is undetermined. Germline V CDR1 and CDR2: SQVTM, ANQGSEA. V was trimmed by 6 bases and J by 0 bases, leaving 8 bases between them. This CDR3 has 13 amino acids. As DNA, the CDR3 is TGCAGCGTGCTCGGGGCAACTAATGAAAAACTGTTTTTT. Translation: CSVLGATNEKLFF.

This clonotype was detected only a few times. J is TRBJ2-1 and V is TRBV2; 12 bases line up with TRBD2. This CDR3 spans 15 amino acids. V lost 6 bases to trimming and J lost 10 bases; unmatched junction nucleotides: 10. Germline loops: CDR1 SNHLY, CDR2 FYNNEI. The CDR3 sequence: CASRAGTSGSSEQFF. Here the CDR3 DNA reads TGTGCCAGCAGAGCAGGGACTAGCGGGTCTTCAGAGCAGTTCTTC.

This sequence joins TRBV18 and TRBJ2-3, with D tentatively TRBD1 (6 bases). This CDR3 has 15 residues. Germline loops: CDR1 KGHSH, CDR2 LQKENI. V lost 2 bases and J lost 1, with 10 bases in between. CDR3 amino acids: CASSPMGAGTDTQYF. In DNA form, the CDR3 reads TGTGCCAGCTCACCAATGGGGGCAGGCACAGATACGCAGTATTTT.

This clonotype was detected only a few times. The chain recombines TRBV6-1 with TRBJ2-5; 7 bases agree with TRBD1. The CDR3 spans 15 residues. Per germline, CDR1 MNHNS and CDR2 SASEGT. V lost 0 bases to trimming and J lost 7 bases; unmatched junction nucleotides: 8. This chain's CDR3 is CASSEAGQRKGTQYF. CDR3 bases: TGTGCCAGCAGTGAAGCGGGACAGAGGAAGGGGACCCAGTACTTC.

The V call is TRBV18, the J call TRBJ2-2, with no clear D. CDR1 KGHSH and CDR2 LQKENI come from the germline V gene. The length of the CDR3 is 14 residues. Trimming left V 0 bases short and J 6 bases short, with 8 bases between. The CDR3 DNA reads TGTGCCAGCTCACCACCGAACGGCGCCGGGGAGCTGTTTTTT. It encodes CASSPPNGAGELFF.

The gene calls are TRBV7-6 and TRBJ2-1, with D possibly TRBD1 on 7 matching bases. This CDR3 contains 15 residues. V shed 0 bases and J shed 8 bases, with 14 bases lying between them. Germline CDR1 is SGHVS and CDR2 is FNYEAQ. The CDR3 spells CASSLAVGQRDEQFF. CDR3 nucleotide sequence: TGTGCCAGCAGCTTAGCGGTGGGACAGCGGGATGAGCAGTTCTTC.

Many counts were recorded for this clonotype. CDR3 coding DNA: TGTGCCAGCAGCCTATGGACAGGGAAATCCTACGAGCAGTACTTC. Residues: CASSLWTGKSYEQYF. The rearrangement links TRBV7-8 to TRBJ2-7; TRBD1 aligns across 8 bases. CDR3 length equals 15 residues. Germline V gene sequence: CDR1 SGHVS, CDR2 FQNEAQ. V lost 5 bases, J lost 1 base, and 7 bases stayed unmatched.

The V and J genes are TRBV28 and TRBJ2-7; perhaps D is TRBD1 or TRBD2 (5 bases each). V lost 2 bases to trimming and J lost 0 bases, with 17 bases between them. The CDR3 has 17 residues. The germline V gene encodes CDR1 MDHEN and CDR2 SYDVKM. CDR3 sequence (DNA): TGTGCCAGCAGTTTAATTTTCTTCGGGACGAGCTCCTACGAGCAGTACTTC. This encodes CASSLIFFGTSSYEQYF.

DNA of the CDR3: TGTGCCAGCACGGTCCGGCGCTACGAGCAGTACTTC. This gives the protein CASTVRRYEQYF. The V gene is TRBV6-1, the J gene TRBJ2-7; no firm D call. Germline values: CDR1 MNHNS, CDR2 SASEGT. V shed 7 bases and J shed 3 bases, with 10 bases lying between them. CDR3 length: 12 residues.

The chain is built from TRBV27 and TRBJ2-2; 11 positions agree with TRBD2. The junction had 6 bases not matched to a gene; V was cut back by 4 bases and J by 5 bases. This CDR3 comprises 16 residues. Germline-derived CDR1 and CDR2 are MNHEY and SMNVEV (reference sequence). CDR3 DNA sequence: TGTGCCAGCAGTTCATATTTAGCGGGAGGGACCGGGGAGCTGTTTTTT. Translated, it gives CASSSYLAGGTGELFF.

This chain uses TRBV20-1 with TRBJ2-7; D gene unclear. The germline CDR1 and CDR2 sequences are DFQATT and SNEGSKA (reference sequence). The CDR3 totals 16 residues. Trimming stripped 2 bases from V and 6 bases from J, with 23 bases between. The CDR3 bases are TGCAGTGCTAGACCAGCCCCGACCCGTCCCTCACTCGAGCAGTACGTC. Translated: CSARPAPTRPSLEQYV.

This clonotype was detected many times. This rearrangement joins TRBV7-8 to TRBJ1-1, with 7 nucleotides matching TRBD1. The J segment lost 3 bases and the V segment lost 5 bases, leaving 12 bases of the junction unmatched. The CDR3 length is 16 residues. Germline loops: CDR1 SGHVS, CDR2 FQNEAQ. For the CDR3, the DNA is TGTGCCAGCAGCGGTAACAGGGGAGAGCGTGACACTGAAGCTTTCTTT. This codes for CASSGNRGERDTEAFF.

This clonotype was seen more than once but under ten times. The CDR3 spells CSARPGSYYEQYF. In DNA form, the CDR3 reads TGCAGTGCTAGACCTGGGTCCTACTACGAGCAGTACTTC. The rearrangement links TRBV20-1 to TRBJ2-7; D is ambiguous. This CDR3 comprises 13 residues. Germline-derived CDR1 and CDR2 are DFQATT and SNEGSKA (reference sequence). V was shortened by 2 bases and J by 3 bases, with 11 bases between the two germline ends.

V gene TRBV10-3 combines with J gene TRBJ1-2, with D unresolved. This CDR3 is 17 amino acids long. Trimming took off 0 bases at V and 4 bases at J, with 18 bases between the two ends. Germline CDR1 is ENHRY and CDR2 is SYGVKD. CDR3 loop: CAISESNYTGRRYGYTF. The CDR3 bases are TGTGCCATCAGTGAGTCGAACTACACCGGGAGACGCTATGGCTACACCTTC.

This clonotype was recorded at least ten times. V gene TRBV12-3 or TRBV12-4 combines with J gene TRBJ1-4, with 10 bases fitting TRBD1. The V segment lost 3 bases and the J segment 7 bases; nucleotides outside the gene matches: 2. The CDR3 covers 14 residues. CDR3 bases: TGTGCCAGCAGTTTGGGGACAGGGGTTGAAAAACTGTTTTTT. Translated: CASSLGTGVEKLFF.

This clonotype was counted only a few times. The V and J genes are TRBV5-1 and TRBJ2-2, with 8 positions matching TRBD1. J was trimmed by 2 bases and V by 1 base; bases with no gene match: 13. The CDR3 totals 19 residues. The V gene's germline CDR1 is SGHRS and CDR2 YFSETQ. CDR3 in amino acids: CASSLPDHRQGRNTGELFF. The CDR3 region has the DNA TGCGCCAGCAGCTTGCCGGATCATCGACAGGGGAGAAACACCGGGGAGCTGTTTTTT. Full variable domain (remainder filled in from reference TRBV5-1 and TRBJ2-2): KAGVTQTPRYLIKTRGQQVTLSCSPISGHRSVSWYQQTPGQGLQFLFEYFSETQRNKGNFPGRFSGRQFSNSRSEMNVSTLELGDSALYLCASSLPDHRQGRNTGELFFGEGSRLTVL.

This clonotype was recorded a few times. The V call is TRBV15, the J call TRBJ2-1, with D tentatively TRBD1 (6 bases). CDR1 is LNHNV and CDR2 is YYDKDF in the germline V gene (reference sequence). The V and J ends lost 0 bases and 7 bases respectively, with 19 bases between them. This CDR3 comprises 17 residues. CDR3 in amino acids: CATSRDWGLGSGNEQFF. CDR3 nucleotides: TGTGCCACCAGCAGAGATTGGGGGCTAGGATCGGGGAATGAGCAGTTCTTC. The full variable domain, in which reference TRBV15 and TRBJ2-1 provide the parts outside the CDR3, is DAMVIQNPRYQVTQFGKPVTLSCSQTLNHNVMYWYQQKSSQAPKLLFHYYDKDFNNEADTPDNFQSRRPNTSFCFLDIRSPGLGDTAMYLCATSRDWGLGSGNEQFFGPGTRLTVL.

This rearrangement joins TRBV20-1 to TRBJ1-5; no reliable D call. This CDR3 is 15 amino acids long. Germline CDR1 reads DFQATT; CDR2 reads SNEGSKA (reference sequence). Trimming took 3 bases from V and 2 from J, leaving 14 bases between them. DNA for the CDR3: TGCAGTGCTAGTAATTGGATCTCGGGCAATCAGCCCCAGCATTTT. Its translation: CSASNWISGNQPQHF.

In its sample, this clonotype was seen a few times. The V and J genes are TRBV3-1 and TRBJ2-7; TRBD2 aligns across 8 bases. The germline V gene has CDR1 LGHDT and CDR2 YNNKEL (reference sequence). Trimming cost V 2 bases and J 4 bases; bases outside gene matches: 7. CDR3 length equals 15 residues. The CDR3 bases are TGTGCCAGCAGCCAATGGGAGCGGGAGAGGTACGAGCAGTACTTC. It codes for CASSQWERERYEQYF.

The table lists this clonotype with a few counts. The chain combines TRBV6-1 with TRBJ2-6; D remains ambiguous. Germline V CDR1 and CDR2: MNHNS, SASEGT. The length of the CDR3 is 15 residues. Trimming cost V 3 bases and J 0 bases, with 6 bases left between them. This chain's CDR3 is CASSDGYSGANVLTF. In DNA, the CDR3 is TGTGCCAGCAGTGACGGTTACTCTGGGGCCAACGTCCTGACTTTC.

The J gene is TRBJ1-1, the V gene TRBV20-1; D gene unclear. The CDR3 totals 13 residues. The V end lost 6 bases, the J end lost 0 bases, and 11 bases lay between the germline ends. The germline gives CDR1 DFQATT, CDR2 SNEGSKA (reference sequence). The CDR3 DNA reads as TGCAGTGCCCCGTCCGACATGAACACTGAAGCTTTCTTT. Amino acid sequence: CSAPSDMNTEAFF.

Ten or more counts support this clonotype. The rearrangement uses TRBV7-9 and TRBJ2-1; 11 positions match TRBD2. This CDR3 is 19 amino acids long. Per the germline V gene, CDR1 is SEHNR and CDR2 is FQNEAQ (reference sequence). With V trimmed by 4 bases and J by 7 bases, 18 bases remained unmatched. The CDR3 protein is CASSSTKEISGRGWNEQFF. The CDR3 DNA is TGTGCCAGCAGCTCAACCAAAGAGATTAGCGGGAGGGGCTGGAATGAGCAGTTCTTC. Variable domain in full (rest from reference TRBV7-9 and TRBJ2-1): DTGVSQNPRHKITKRGQNVTFRCDPISEHNRLYWYRQTLGQGPEFLTYFQNEAQLEKSRLLSDRFSAERPKGSFSTLEIQRTEQGDSAMYLCASSSTKEISGRGWNEQFFGPGTRLTVL.

This chain joins TRBV5-1 and TRBJ2-1, with D tentatively TRBD2 (5 bases). Germline CDR1 is SGHRS and CDR2 is YFSETQ. V was clipped by 4 bases and J by 4 bases, with 15 bases between them. This CDR3 contains 15 residues. The CDR3 here is CASSADYSPYNEQFF. DNA for the CDR3: TGCGCCAGCAGCGCCGACTACTCCCCTTACAATGAGCAGTTCTTC.

This clonotype turned up a few times. The V gene is TRBV7-8, the J gene TRBJ2-2; tentative D call: TRBD1 (6 bases). V lost 5 bases and J 0 bases, leaving 16 bases between the germline ends. The CDR3 consists of 17 residues. Germline loops: CDR1 SGHVS, CDR2 FQNEAQ. The CDR3 DNA is TGTGCCAGCAGCCATCAATCCGGGACACCGAACACCGGGGAGCTGTTTTTT. Protein product: CASSHQSGTPNTGELFF.